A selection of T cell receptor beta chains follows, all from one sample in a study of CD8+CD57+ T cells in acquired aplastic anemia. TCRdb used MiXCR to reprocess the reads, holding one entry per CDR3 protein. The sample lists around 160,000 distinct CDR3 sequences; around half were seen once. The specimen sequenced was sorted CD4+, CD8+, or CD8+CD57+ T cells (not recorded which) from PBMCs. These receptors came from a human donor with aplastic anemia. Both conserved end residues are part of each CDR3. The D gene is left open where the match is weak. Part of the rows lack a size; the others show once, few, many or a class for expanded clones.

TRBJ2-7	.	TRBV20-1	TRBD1	TGCGGTGCTAGGTGGACAGGGAAGGCCTACGAGCAGTACTTC	CGARWTGKAYEQYF
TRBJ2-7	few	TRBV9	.	TGTGCCAGCAGCGTAGATCACAGCTCCTACGAGCAGTACTTC	CASSVDHSSYEQYF
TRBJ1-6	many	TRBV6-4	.	TGTGCCAGCAGCCCCAGCGGTTCGGTTTCACCCCTCCACTTT	CASSPSGSVSPLHF
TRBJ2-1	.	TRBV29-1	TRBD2	TGCAGCGTTGATGTCCGCGGGACTAGCTTTAACAATGAGCAGTTCTTC	CSVDVRGTSFNNEQFF
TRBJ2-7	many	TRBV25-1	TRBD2	TGTGCCAGCACACCTAGCGGAGTTACCTACGAGCAGTACTTC	CASTPSGVTYEQYF
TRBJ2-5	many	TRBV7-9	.	TGTGCCAGCAGCTTAGGAGGTTCTTGGTTGAAGACCCAGTACTTC	CASSLGGSWLKTQYF
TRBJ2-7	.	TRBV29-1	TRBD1	TGCAGCGTTACCGGGACAGGGGGGCAAGAGCAGTACTTC	CSVTGTGGQEQYF
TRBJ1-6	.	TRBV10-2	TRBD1	TGCGCCAGCAGTGACCTGGGACAGGGCTGGCGTAATTCACCCCTCCACTTT	CASSDLGQGWRNSPLHF
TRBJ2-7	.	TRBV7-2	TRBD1	TGTGCCAGCAGCAACCGGGACAGAGGGGTCGAGCAGTACTTC	CASSNRDRGVEQYF
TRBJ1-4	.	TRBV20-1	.	TGCAGTGCTAGGTCCAGGACGGATACAACTAATGAAAAACTGTTTTTT	CSARSRTDTTNEKLFF
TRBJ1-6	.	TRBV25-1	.	TGTGCCAGCAGTGCAGCCCAGCCTAATTCACCCCTCCACTTT	CASSAAQPNSPLHF
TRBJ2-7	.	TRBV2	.	TGTGCCAGCAGTGAAAGCAGGGGACCGAGCGAGCAGTACTTC	CASSESRGPSEQYF
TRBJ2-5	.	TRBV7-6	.	TGTGCCAGCAGCCTAGGTCCTAATACAGGGTTGGAGACCCAGTACTTC	CASSLGPNTGLETQYF
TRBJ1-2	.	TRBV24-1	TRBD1	TGTGCCACCAGTGATCCTACAGGGGCCAACTATGGCTACACCTTC	CATSDPTGANYGYTF
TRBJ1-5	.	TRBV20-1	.	TGCAGTGCTCGGGCGGGGACCCCCGAACAGCCCCAGCATTTT	CSARAGTPEQPQHF
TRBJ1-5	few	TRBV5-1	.	TGCGCCAGCAGCTTGGAGTCGCATCAGCCCCAGCATTTT	CASSLESHQPQHF
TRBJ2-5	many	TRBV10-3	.	TGTGCCATCAGTGAGCTCGCGGGGACGAAAGAGACCCAGTACTTC	CAISELAGTKETQYF
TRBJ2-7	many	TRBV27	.	TGTGCCAGCAGTTTAAAAAGAACCTACGAGCAGTACTTC	CASSLKRTYEQYF
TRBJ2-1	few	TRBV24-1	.	TGTGCCACCAGTGAGGGGGGACGACACAATGAGCAGTTCTTC	CATSEGGRHNEQFF
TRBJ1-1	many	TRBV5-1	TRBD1	TGCGCCAGCAGCTTAGCACAGGGGGGCACTGAAGCTTTCTTT	CASSLAQGGTEAFF
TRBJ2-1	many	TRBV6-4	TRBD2	TGTGCCAGCAGTGCCCTGAGGGCGGGAGGTAGGAATGAGCAGTTCTTC	CASSALRAGGRNEQFF
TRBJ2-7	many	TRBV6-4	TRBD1	TGTGCCAGCATGACAGGGTCCTACGAGCAGTACTTC	CASMTGSYEQYF
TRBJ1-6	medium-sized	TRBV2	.	TGTGCCAGCAGTTCAGGCAGAGAGTCACCCCTCCACTTT	CASSSGRESPLHF
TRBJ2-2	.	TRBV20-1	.	TGCAGTGCTGGGACTGCGAACACCGGGGAGCTGTTTTTT	CSAGTANTGELFF
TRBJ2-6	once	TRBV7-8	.	TGTGCCAGCAGCGTTTGGACAGCTATCGGGTCTGGGGCCAACGTCCTGACTTTC	CASSVWTAIGSGANVLTF
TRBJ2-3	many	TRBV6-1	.	TGTGCCAGCTCCAGGAGGGCAAGGGATACGCAGTATTTT	CASSRRARDTQYF
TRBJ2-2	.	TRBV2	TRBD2	TGTGCCAGCAGTGATCCTAGCGGGAGTGCCGGGGAGCTGTTTTTT	CASSDPSGSAGELFF
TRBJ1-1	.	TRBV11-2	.	TGTGCCAGCAGCTTCTCAGAGATGTGGACGTCCACTGAAGCTTTCTTT	CASSFSEMWTSTEAFF
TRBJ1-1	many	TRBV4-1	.	TGCGCCAGCAGCCAAGGGGAGGCCAGAAAGGGGGCTGAAGCTTTCTTT	CASSQGEARKGAEAFF
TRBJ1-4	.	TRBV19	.	TGTGCCAGCGGTAATGAAAAACTGTTTTTT	CASGNEKLFF
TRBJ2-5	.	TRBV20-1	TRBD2	TGCAGTGCTAGGGCCCTAGCGGGAGGGAAGGAGACCCAGTACTTC	CSARALAGGKETQYF
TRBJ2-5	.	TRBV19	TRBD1	TGTGCCAGTAACCCGACAGGGATACGAAGGACCCAGTACTTC	CASNPTGIRRTQYF